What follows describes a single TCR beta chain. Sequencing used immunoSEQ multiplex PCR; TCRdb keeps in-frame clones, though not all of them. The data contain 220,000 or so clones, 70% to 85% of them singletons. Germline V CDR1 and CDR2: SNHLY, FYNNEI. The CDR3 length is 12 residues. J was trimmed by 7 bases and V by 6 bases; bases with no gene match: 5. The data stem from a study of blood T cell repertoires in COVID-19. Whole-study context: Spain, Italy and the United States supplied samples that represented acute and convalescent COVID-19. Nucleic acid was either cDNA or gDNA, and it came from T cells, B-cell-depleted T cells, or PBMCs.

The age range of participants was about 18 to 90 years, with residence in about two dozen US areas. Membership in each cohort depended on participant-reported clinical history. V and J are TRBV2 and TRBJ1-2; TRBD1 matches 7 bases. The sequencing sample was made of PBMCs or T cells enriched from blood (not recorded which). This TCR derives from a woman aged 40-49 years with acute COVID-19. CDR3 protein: CASRDDRAGYTF. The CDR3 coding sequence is TGTGCCAGCAGAGACGACAGGGCTGGCTACACCTTC. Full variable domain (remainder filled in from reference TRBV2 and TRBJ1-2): EPEVTQTPSHQVTQMGQEVILRCVPISNHLYFYWYRQILGQKVEFLVSFYNNEISEKSEIFDDQFSVERPDGSNFTLKIRSTKLEDSAMYFCASRDDRAGYTFGSGTRLTVV.